This entry lists 10 T cell receptor beta chains sequenced from one sample in a study of blood T cell repertoires in COVID-19. Sequencing was performed with immunoSEQ multiplex PCR; in TCRdb, only in-frame clones are kept and a portion is missing. The data contain about 140,000 clones, roughly 84% of them seen just once; the ten biggest clones take up 5.5%. Material: PBMCs or T cells enriched from blood (not recorded which). These TCRs come from a man aged 35-49 years with acute COVID-19.

The V and J genes are TRBV15 and TRBJ2-7; D is perhaps TRBD1 (6 bases). Germline assignment: CDR1 LNHNV and CDR2 YYDKDF (reference sequence). Trimming left V 3 bases short and J 3 bases short, with 12 bases between. CDR3 size: 14 residues. The CDR3, as DNA: TGTGCCACCAGCAGTGGGGACACCGACTACGAGCAGTACTTC. Translation: CATSSGDTDYEQYF.

The rearrangement joins TRBV5-1 to TRBJ1-1; D is perhaps TRBD1 (6 bases). The CDR3 loop spans 15 amino acids. Germline CDR1 and CDR2: SGHRS and YFSETQ. V was pared by 2 bases and J by 3 bases, with 14 bases between. CDR3 coding DNA: TGCGCCAGCAGCTTTTACCGAGCAGGGGACACTGAAGCTTTCTTT. It yields the protein CASSFYRAGDTEAFF.

This clone has more than one count but fewer than ten. The chain combines TRBV4-1 with TRBJ1-1; 9 nucleotides match TRBD1. CDR3 length: 17 amino acids. Germline CDR1 reads MGHRA; CDR2 reads YSYEKL. V shed 2 bases and J 1 base; nucleotides not matched to a gene: 8. The CDR3 protein is CASSQTGTGSWNTEAFF. In nucleotides, the CDR3 is TGCGCCAGCAGCCAAACCGGGACAGGGTCGTGGAACACTGAAGCTTTCTTT.

The chain joins TRBV9 to TRBJ1-1; 7 bases are shared with TRBD1. The CDR3 covers 14 residues. The V and J ends lost 3 bases and 2 bases, in that order; junction bases with no gene match: 4. Germline CDR1 is SGDLS and CDR2 is YYNGEE. This CDR3 reads CASSEGAPNTEAFF. The CDR3 DNA follows: TGTGCCAGCAGCGAGGGGGCGCCTAACACTGAAGCTTTCTTT.

Written as DNA, the CDR3 is TGTGCCACCAGTGGAGGAGTAGCGGGAGCCTACGAGCAGTACTTC. It translates to CATSGGVAGAYEQYF. The chain joins TRBV24-1 to TRBJ2-7; TRBD2 aligns across 9 bases. With V trimmed by 5 bases and J by 2 bases, 6 bases remained unmatched. CDR1 is KGHDR, CDR2 SFDVKD, per germline. This CDR3 has 15 residues.

The chain recombines TRBV5-6 with TRBJ2-2; 10 bases are a match to TRBD2. The V gene end was trimmed by 5 bases and the J gene end by 2 bases; junction bases not matched to a gene: 9. Germline V lookup: CDR1 SGHDT, CDR2 YYEEEE. The CDR3 is made up of 17 amino acids. The CDR3 region is CASRRHLAGVNTGELFF. Here the CDR3 DNA reads TGTGCCAGCAGGCGACATCTAGCGGGGGTTAACACCGGGGAGCTGTTTTTT.

This chain links TRBV28 with TRBJ2-7; D perhaps matches TRBD1 (5 bases). Germline V lookup: CDR1 MDHEN, CDR2 SYDVKM. Trimming took off 6 bases at V and 6 bases at J, with 12 bases between the two ends. This CDR3 region has 12 residues. The CDR3 reads CASRGNTGEQYF. The CDR3 DNA reads as TGTGCCAGCAGGGGCAATACAGGCGAGCAGTACTTC.

The gene calls are TRBV6-2 or TRBV6-3 and TRBJ1-1, with TRBD1 as a possible D gene (5 bases). V lost 2 bases and J 1 base, leaving 8 bases between the germline ends. The CDR3 is 14 amino acids. Germline V gene sequence: CDR1 MNHEY, CDR2 SVGEGT. For the CDR3, the DNA is TGTGCCAGCAGTTACCCGACAGCGAACACTGAAGCTTTCTTT. Translating it yields CASSYPTANTEAFF.

The chain recombines TRBV9 with TRBJ1-3; 7 bases map to TRBD1. Trimming at V came to 2 bases and at J to 0 bases, leaving 2 bases not matched to a gene. Germline V gene sequence: CDR1 SGDLS, CDR2 YYNGEE. This CDR3 is 15 amino acids long. The CDR3 nucleotides are TGTGCCAGCAGCGTTGGGACAGCCTCTGGAAACACCATATATTTT. Protein product: CASSVGTASGNTIYF.

The chain recombines TRBV7-2 with TRBJ2-7; D gene ambiguous. The CDR3 sequence is 12 residues long. Trimming left V 2 bases short and J 2 bases short, with 4 bases between. Germline V lookup: CDR1 SGHTA, CDR2 FQGNSA. The CDR3 spells CASSLSAYEQYF. CDR3 sequence (DNA): TGTGCCAGCAGCTTATCTGCCTACGAGCAGTACTTC.